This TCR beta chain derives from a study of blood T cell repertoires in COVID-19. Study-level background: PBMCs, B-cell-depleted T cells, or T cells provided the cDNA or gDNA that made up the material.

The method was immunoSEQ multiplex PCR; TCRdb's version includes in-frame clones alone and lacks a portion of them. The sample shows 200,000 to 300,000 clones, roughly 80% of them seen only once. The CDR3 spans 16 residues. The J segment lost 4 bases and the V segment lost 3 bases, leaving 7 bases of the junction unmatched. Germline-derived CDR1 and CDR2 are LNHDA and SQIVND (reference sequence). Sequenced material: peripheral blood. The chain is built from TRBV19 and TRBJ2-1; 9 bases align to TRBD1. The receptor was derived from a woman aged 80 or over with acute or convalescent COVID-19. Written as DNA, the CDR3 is TGTGCCAGTAGTATGGCCCGGGACAGGGTTTACAATGAGCAGTTCTTC. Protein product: CASSMARDRVYNEQFF.